The 24 T cell receptor beta chains in this list originate from one sample, sequenced in a study of T cells after yellow fever vaccination. From the 5' RACE reads, TCRdb called clonotypes with MiXCR, one entry per CDR3 protein. The profile shows a few hundred thousand distinct CDR3 sequences, around 19% of them singletons. The source material was PBMCs, sampled before the yellow fever booster vaccination. The source of these receptors is a man between 18 and 29 years old who received the YFV17D yellow fever vaccine.

The chain uses TRBV6-5 and TRBJ2-1; 8 nucleotides match TRBD2. V was clipped by 5 bases and J by 10 bases; unmatched bases: 13. This CDR3 is built from 15 residues. Germline CDR1 MNHEY, CDR2 SVGAGI. CDR3 coding DNA: TGTGCCAGCAGTACTAAGCTCGGGGGGGCCCGGGAGCAGTTCTTC. Its translation is CASSTKLGGAREQFF.

This chain connects TRBV4-2 to TRBJ2-5; 7 bases are a match to TRBD1. The CDR3 is 15 amino acids. V trimming: 1 base; J trimming: 1 base; junction bases outside the gene matches: 3. Germline CDR1 LGHNA, CDR2 YNFKEQ. The CDR3: CASSQAGTVQETQYF. The DNA for the CDR3 is TGTGCCAGCAGCCAAGCCGGGACAGTCCAAGAGACCCAGTACTTC.

The chain recombines TRBV28 with TRBJ1-5; D gene ambiguous. Per germline, CDR1 MDHEN and CDR2 SYDVKM. The CDR3 has 14 residues. With 3 bases removed from V and 1 base from J, the gap between germline ends came to 7 bases. CDR3 nucleotides: TGTGCCAGCAGTTTCGAAGAGAGCAATCAGCCCCAGCATTTT. Translation gives CASSFEESNQPQHF.

The chain employs TRBV5-5 and TRBJ2-1; no clear D gene. Germline V lookup: CDR1 SGHKS, CDR2 YYEKEE (reference sequence). The V end was cut by 2 bases, the J end by 9 bases, with 9 bases between. CDR3 length equals 12 residues. CDR3 in DNA: TGTGCCAGCAGCTTAAGGTCTACTGAGCAGTTCTTC. Protein: CASSLRSTEQFF.

This sequence joins TRBV5-1 and TRBJ1-6, with a possible D match to TRBD1 (5 bases). Per germline, CDR1 SGHRS and CDR2 YFSETQ. CDR3 length equals 14 residues. V lost 0 bases and J 10 bases, leaving 11 bases between the germline ends. The chain's CDR3 is CASSLELGLSPLHF. In DNA form, the CDR3 reads TGCGCCAGCAGCTTGGAGCTGGGGCTCTCACCCCTCCACTTT.

The sample holds a few counts of this clonotype. This CDR3 is CASSLWGYEQYV. The CDR3 nucleotides read TGTGCCAGCAGCTTGTGGGGTTACGAGCAGTACGTC. The chain combines TRBV11-2 with TRBJ2-7, with D hard to call. CDR3 length: 12 amino acids. Deletions cut 3 bases from V and 4 bases from J, with 7 bases between. The V gene's germline CDR1 is SGHAT and CDR2 FQNNGV.

This clonotype was counted between two and nine times. The J gene is TRBJ2-3, the V gene TRBV20-1; 10 nucleotides agree with TRBD2. The CDR3 loop spans 15 amino acids. V lost 3 bases, J lost 10 bases, and 13 bases stayed unmatched. CDR1 DFQATT and CDR2 SNEGSKA come from the germline V gene (reference sequence). CDR3 in amino acids: CSARPGLAIEWAQYF. In nucleotides, the CDR3 is TGCAGTGCTAGGCCGGGACTAGCGATCGAGTGGGCGCAGTATTTT.

The chain joins TRBV6-2 or TRBV6-3 to TRBJ1-2; perhaps TRBD1 as D (6 bases). V lost 6 bases to trimming and J lost 2 bases, with 19 bases between them. From germline, CDR1 is MNHEY and CDR2 SVGEGT. This CDR3 spans 16 amino acids. The CDR3 DNA reads as TGTGCCAGCAGACCGGCAGGCAGACAGGTCAACTATGGCTACACCTTC. This codes for CASRPAGRQVNYGYTF.

The chain links TRBV3-1 to TRBJ1-1; 7 bases align to TRBD1. The V gene's germline CDR1 is LGHDT and CDR2 YNNKEL (reference sequence). The CDR3 contains 15 residues. J was trimmed by 3 bases and V by 1 base; bases with no gene match: 5. CDR3 in amino acids: CASSQGRRGDTEAFF. CDR3 nucleotide sequence: TGTGCCAGCAGCCAAGGCCGCAGGGGGGACACTGAAGCTTTCTTT.

This clonotype was observed at least ten times. The V and J genes are TRBV28 and TRBJ1-1; tentative D call: TRBD1 (5 bases). This CDR3 is 13 amino acids long. The V gene's germline CDR1 is MDHEN and CDR2 SYDVKM. Trimming took off 7 bases at V and 4 bases at J, with 13 bases between the two ends. The CDR3 DNA reads TGTGCCAGCACCCAAGGGGTGACCACTGAAGCTTTCTTT. It codes for CASTQGVTTEAFF. Using reference TRBV28 and TRBJ1-1 for the parts outside the CDR3, the full variable domain is DVKVTQSSRYLVKRTGEKVFLECVQDMDHENMFWYRQDPGLGLRLIYFSYDVKMKEKGDIPEGYSVSREKKERFSLILESASTNQTSMYLCASTQGVTTEAFFGQGTRLTVV.

The chain links TRBV7-8 to TRBJ1-4; D may be TRBD1 (5 bases). V dropped 7 bases and J dropped 8 bases, with 14 bases sitting between them. The CDR3 totals 13 residues. CDR1 is SGHVS, CDR2 FQNEAQ, per germline. CDR3 sequence reads: CASTGGTNEKLFF. CDR3 coding DNA: TGTGCCAGCACGGGGGGGACCAACGAAAAACTGTTTTTT.

The CDR3 DNA reads TGTGCCAGCAGCTTGTCAAAGGGCCTCCGTTTGATCCAGTTCTTC. Its protein is CASSLSKGLRLIQFF. V gene TRBV5-6 combines with J gene TRBJ2-5, with no clear D. The J call may not be correct, given that the DNA end is closer to TRBJ2-1. CDR3 size: 15 residues. Germline V lookup: CDR1 SGHDT, CDR2 YYEEEE.

This clonotype has at least ten counts. The chain is built from TRBV20-1 and TRBJ1-5; D call uncertain. V gave up 3 bases and J gave up 3 bases, with 18 bases separating them. This CDR3 comprises 16 residues. From germline, CDR1 is DFQATT and CDR2 SNEGSKA (reference sequence). In nucleotides, the CDR3 is TGCAGTGCTAGCTCGGCAGTCCACCAAGTCAATCAGCCCCAGCATTTT. Translation: CSASSAVHQVNQPQHF.

The sample holds a few counts of this clonotype. The V gene is TRBV6-1, the J gene TRBJ1-1; D remains unclear. V was cut by 6 bases and J by 1 base, with 6 bases left in between. The CDR3 contains 12 residues. CDR1 and CDR2 (germline): MNHNS, SASEGT. The CDR3 DNA is TGTGCCAGCAGGCAGGCGAACACTGAAGCTTTCTTT. It encodes CASRQANTEAFF.

CDR3 nucleotide sequence: TGTGCCAGCAGTATGGGGCTCGGAGGCTACGAGCAGTACTTC. This translates into CASSMGLGGYEQYF. The chain is built from TRBV12-3 or TRBV12-4 and TRBJ2-7; D tentatively reads TRBD1 or TRBD2 (5 bases each). The V end was cut by 5 bases, the J end by 3 bases, with 14 bases between. The CDR3 length is 14 residues.

V usage is TRBV4-3 and J usage is TRBJ2-2; D gene unclear. Trimming cost V 0 bases and J 3 bases, with 20 bases left between them. This CDR3 comprises 19 residues. Per germline, CDR1 LGHNA and CDR2 YSLEER. CDR3 nucleotide sequence: TGCGCCAGCAGCCAAGAGTTTAATCACTCTCCCGTGCACACCGGGGAGCTGTTTTTT. Its translation is CASSQEFNHSPVHTGELFF.

This clonotype was seen a few times. The genes are TRBV20-1 and TRBJ1-4; TRBD1 agrees at 7 bases. The CDR3 contains 15 residues. J gave up 12 bases and V 0 bases, and 13 bases lay outside the gene matches. The germline gives CDR1 DFQATT, CDR2 SNEGSKA (reference sequence). The CDR3 sequence is CSARETGQWPGELFF. CDR3 sequence (DNA): TGCAGTGCTAGAGAAACGGGACAGTGGCCCGGGGAACTGTTTTTT.

A few counts support this clonotype. V gene TRBV29-1 combines with J gene TRBJ2-1; TRBD2 agrees at 11 bases. V lost 4 bases, J lost 9 bases, and 8 bases stayed unmatched. This CDR3 region has 14 residues. Germline assignment: CDR1 SQVTM and CDR2 ANQGSEA. The CDR3 protein is CSVVGSGGATEQFF. The CDR3 coding sequence is TGCAGCGTTGTGGGTAGCGGGGGGGCCACTGAGCAGTTCTTC.

The chain couples TRBV20-1 to TRBJ2-2; TRBD2 aligns across 11 bases. Germline trimming cut 0 bases from V and 5 bases from J; bases unmatched to any gene: 8. The CDR3 is 17 residues long. The germline gives CDR1 DFQATT, CDR2 SNEGSKA (reference sequence). The CDR3 is CSARDLSGRAGTGELFF. CDR3 sequence (DNA): TGCAGTGCTAGAGACCTTAGCGGGAGGGCTGGGACCGGGGAGCTGTTTTTT.

The V and J genes are TRBV9 and TRBJ2-7; D tentatively fits TRBD1 or TRBD2 (5 bases each). This CDR3 has 14 residues. Germline assignment: CDR1 SGDLS and CDR2 YYNGEE. Trimming took 4 bases from V and 7 from J, leaving 18 bases between them. The chain's CDR3 is CASSPLPAGGEQYF. The CDR3 nucleotides read TGTGCCAGCAGCCCACTCCCGGCTGGGGGAGAGCAGTACTTC.

V gene TRBV20-1 combines with J gene TRBJ1-1, with D possibly matching TRBD1 (5 bases). V lost 6 bases, J lost 3 bases, and 17 bases lay in between. Germline-derived CDR1 and CDR2 are DFQATT and SNEGSKA (reference sequence). The CDR3 totals 14 residues. CDR3 nucleotide sequence: TGCAGTGCCAAGCCTCCGTGGGGGGACACTGAAGCTTTCTTT. Translating it yields CSAKPPWGDTEAFF.

This chain uses TRBV12-3 or TRBV12-4 with TRBJ1-2; D unclear. Trimming removed 1 base from V and 8 bases from J, with 8 bases in between. This CDR3 comprises 12 residues. CDR3 sequence reads: CASSLGADGYTF. CDR3 DNA sequence: TGTGCCAGCAGTTTAGGGGCCGACGGCTACACCTTC.

This clonotype was seen a handful of times. V is TRBV12-3 or TRBV12-4 and J is TRBJ2-5, with 8 bases aligning to TRBD2. CDR3 length: 15 residues. V dropped 0 bases and J dropped 5; count of bases not matched to a gene: 5. The chain's CDR3 is CASSLAGLAGETQYF. CDR3 coding DNA: TGTGCCAGCAGTTTAGCTGGACTAGCCGGGGAGACCCAGTACTTC.

The chain recombines TRBV6-2 or TRBV6-3 with TRBJ2-3, with a tentative D call TRBD2 (5 bases). The CDR3 has 15 residues. CDR1 is MNHEY, CDR2 SVGEGT, per germline. The V and J ends lost 0 bases and 2 bases respectively, with 9 bases between them. The DNA for the CDR3 is TGTGCCAGCAGTTACTCGACTACGAACACAGATACGCAGTATTTT. Translating it yields CASSYSTTNTDTQYF.